This T cell receptor (beta chain) was identified during a study of blood T cell repertoires in COVID-19. Study-wide context: Both acute and convalescent COVID-19 samples were obtained from the United States, Italy and Spain. T cells, B-cell-depleted T cells, or PBMCs supplied cDNA or gDNA.

Trimming took 4 bases from V and 4 from J; bases not matched to a gene: 9. The CDR3 is 16 residues long. Germline CDR1 reads LGHDT; CDR2 reads YNNKEL (reference sequence). This clone showed up just once. Study processing details: Estimation of nucleated cell counts relied on the amplification of reference gene primers. Sequenced by immunoSEQ multiplex PCR; TCRdb stores in-frame clones only, minus some. V and J calls and clone size are those listed in that table; D and trimming were worked out from the DNA. The sample has approximately 90,000 clones; approximately 90% are singletons. Sequenced sample: peripheral blood. The clonotype was recovered from a man in his sixties with acute or convalescent COVID-19. The chain recombines TRBV3-1 (or the pseudogene TRBV3-2) with TRBJ2-1; TRBD1 aligns across 8 bases. The DNA for the CDR3 is TGTGCCAGCAGCCTGCAGACAGGGGACCTATACAATGAGCAGTTCTTC. Protein product: CASSLQTGDLYNEQFF.